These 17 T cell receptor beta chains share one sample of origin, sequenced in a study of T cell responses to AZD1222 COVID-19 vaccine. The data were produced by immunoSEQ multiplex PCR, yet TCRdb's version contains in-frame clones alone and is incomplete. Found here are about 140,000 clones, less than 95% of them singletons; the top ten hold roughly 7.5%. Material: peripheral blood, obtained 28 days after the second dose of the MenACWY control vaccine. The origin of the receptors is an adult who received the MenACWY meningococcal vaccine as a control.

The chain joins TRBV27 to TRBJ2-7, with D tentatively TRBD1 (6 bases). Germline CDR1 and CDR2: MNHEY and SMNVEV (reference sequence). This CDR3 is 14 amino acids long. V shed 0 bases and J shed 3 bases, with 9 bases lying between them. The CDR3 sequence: CASSLSGTHYEQYF. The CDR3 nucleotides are TGTGCCAGCAGTTTATCGGGGACACACTACGAGCAGTACTTC.

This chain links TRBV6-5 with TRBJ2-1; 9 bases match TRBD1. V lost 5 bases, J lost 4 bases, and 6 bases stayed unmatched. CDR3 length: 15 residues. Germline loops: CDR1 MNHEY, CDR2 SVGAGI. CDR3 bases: TGTGCCAGCAGTACAGGGGGCGCTGGGTACAATGAGCAGTTCTTC. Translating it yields CASSTGGAGYNEQFF.

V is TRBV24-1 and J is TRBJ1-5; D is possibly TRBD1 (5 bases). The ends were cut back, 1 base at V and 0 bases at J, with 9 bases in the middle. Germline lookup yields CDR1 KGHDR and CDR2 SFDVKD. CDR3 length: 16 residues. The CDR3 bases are TGTGCCACCAGTGATTTCAGTGGGGGTAGCAATCAGCCCCAGCATTTT. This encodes CATSDFSGGSNQPQHF.

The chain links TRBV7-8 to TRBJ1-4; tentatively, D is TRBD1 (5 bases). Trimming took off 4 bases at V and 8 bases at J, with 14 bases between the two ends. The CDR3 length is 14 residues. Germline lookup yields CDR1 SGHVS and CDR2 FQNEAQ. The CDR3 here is CASSSPGSGEKLFF. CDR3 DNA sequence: TGTGCCAGCAGCTCCCCAGGGTCGGGGGAAAAACTGTTTTTT.

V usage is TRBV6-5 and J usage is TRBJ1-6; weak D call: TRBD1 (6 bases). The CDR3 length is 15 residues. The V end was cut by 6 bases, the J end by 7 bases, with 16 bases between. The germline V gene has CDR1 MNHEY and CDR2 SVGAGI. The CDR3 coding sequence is TGTGCCAGCAGCTACACAGGGTCGGAGAATTCACCCCTCCACTTT. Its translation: CASSYTGSENSPLHF.

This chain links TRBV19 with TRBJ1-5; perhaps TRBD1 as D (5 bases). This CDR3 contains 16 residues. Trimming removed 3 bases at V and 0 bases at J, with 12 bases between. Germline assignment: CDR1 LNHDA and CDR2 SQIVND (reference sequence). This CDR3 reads CASSILGGVSNQPQHF. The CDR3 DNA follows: TGTGCCAGTAGTATCTTGGGGGGTGTTAGCAATCAGCCCCAGCATTTT.

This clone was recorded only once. Here the CDR3 DNA reads TGTGCCAGCAGTTCCCCGGGACTAGGTTTGGATACGCAGTATTTT. Its protein is CASSSPGLGLDTQYF. The genes are TRBV6-5 and TRBJ2-3; 8 bases are shared with TRBD2. There are 15 residues in the CDR3. V gave up 4 bases and J gave up 6 bases; unmatched junction bases: 9. The V gene's germline CDR1 is MNHEY and CDR2 SVGAGI.

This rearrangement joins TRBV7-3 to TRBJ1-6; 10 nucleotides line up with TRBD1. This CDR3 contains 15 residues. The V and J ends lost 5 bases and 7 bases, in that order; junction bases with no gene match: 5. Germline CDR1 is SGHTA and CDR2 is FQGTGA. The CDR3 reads CASSTGTGVNSPLHF. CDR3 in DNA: TGTGCCAGCAGCACCGGGACAGGGGTGAATTCACCCCTCCACTTT.

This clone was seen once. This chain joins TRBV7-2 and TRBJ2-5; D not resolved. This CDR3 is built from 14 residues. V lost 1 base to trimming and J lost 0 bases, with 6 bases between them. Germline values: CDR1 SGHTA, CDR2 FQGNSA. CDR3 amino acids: CASSLEANQETQYF. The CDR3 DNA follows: TGTGCCAGCAGCTTAGAGGCTAACCAAGAGACCCAGTACTTC.

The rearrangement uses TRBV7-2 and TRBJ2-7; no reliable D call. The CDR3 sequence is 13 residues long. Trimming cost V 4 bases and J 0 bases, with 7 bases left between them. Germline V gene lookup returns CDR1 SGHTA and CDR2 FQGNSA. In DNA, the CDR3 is TGTGCCAGCAGCTCACGACCCTCCTACGAGCAGTACTTC. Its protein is CASSSRPSYEQYF.

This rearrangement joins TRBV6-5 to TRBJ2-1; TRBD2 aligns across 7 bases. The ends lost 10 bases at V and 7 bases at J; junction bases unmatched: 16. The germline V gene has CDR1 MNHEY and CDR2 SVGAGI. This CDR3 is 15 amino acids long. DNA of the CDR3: TGTGCCACCACAAATTTGAAGCGGGACTGGAATGAGCAGTTCTTC. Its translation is CATTNLKRDWNEQFF.

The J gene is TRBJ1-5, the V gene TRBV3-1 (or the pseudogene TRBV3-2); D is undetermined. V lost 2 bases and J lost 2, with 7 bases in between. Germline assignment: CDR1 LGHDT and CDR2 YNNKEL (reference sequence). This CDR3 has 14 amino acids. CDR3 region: CASSQHSGNQPQHF. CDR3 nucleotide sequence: TGTGCCAGCAGCCAACACAGCGGCAATCAGCCCCAGCATTTT.

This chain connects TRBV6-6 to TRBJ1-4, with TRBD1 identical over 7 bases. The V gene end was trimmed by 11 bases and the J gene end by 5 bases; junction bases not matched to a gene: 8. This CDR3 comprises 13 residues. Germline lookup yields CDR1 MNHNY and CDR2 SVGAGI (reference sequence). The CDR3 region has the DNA TGTGCCGGCCGGGGGACAGTGAATGAAAAACTGTTTTTT. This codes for CAGRGTVNEKLFF.

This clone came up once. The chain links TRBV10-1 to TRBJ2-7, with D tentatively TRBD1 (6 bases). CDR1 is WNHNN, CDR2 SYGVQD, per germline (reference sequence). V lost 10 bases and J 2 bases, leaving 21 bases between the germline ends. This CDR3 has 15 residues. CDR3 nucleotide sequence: TGCGCCACCAGGGGCCAGGGCAGAAATCCCTACGAGCAGTACTTC. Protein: CATRGQGRNPYEQYF.

CDR3 residues: CASSGPLATIRTEAFF. The DNA of the CDR3 is TGTGCCAGCAGTGGGCCGTTAGCTACAATTCGCACTGAAGCTTTCTTT. This sequence joins TRBV21-1 and TRBJ1-1. TRBV21-1 is marked as a pseudogene. The CDR3 runs to 16 residues.

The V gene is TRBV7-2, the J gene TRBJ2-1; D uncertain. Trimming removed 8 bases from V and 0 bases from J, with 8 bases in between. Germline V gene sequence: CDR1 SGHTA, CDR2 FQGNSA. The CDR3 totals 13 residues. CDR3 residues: CASSESSYNEQFF. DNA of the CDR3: TGTGCCAGCTCTGAGAGCTCCTACAATGAGCAGTTCTTC.

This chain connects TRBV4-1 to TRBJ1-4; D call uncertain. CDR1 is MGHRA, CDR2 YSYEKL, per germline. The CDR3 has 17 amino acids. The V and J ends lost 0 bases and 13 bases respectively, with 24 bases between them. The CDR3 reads CASSQDLAEGITTRLFF. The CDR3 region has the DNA TGCGCCAGCAGCCAAGATTTGGCGGAAGGCATAACCACAAGACTGTTTTTT.